Following are 23 T cell receptor beta chains from one sample sequenced in a study of blood T cells in healthy people across ages. Primers used in a second PCR of roughly 6 to 11 cycles were a sample-barcoded 5' primer and a J-beta primer mix. TCRdb itself ran the 5' RACE reads through MiXCR, one entry per CDR3 protein. Here the sample spans about 780,000 distinct CDR3 sequences, more than 35% being singletons. The specimen sequenced was blood. The receptors were sampled from a man older than 75 in good health.

This clonotype came up once. V usage is TRBV10-3 and J usage is TRBJ2-4, with D perhaps TRBD2 (6 bases). The better agreement between TRBJ2-7 and the DNA end casts doubt on the J call. There are 15 residues in the CDR3. Germline CDR1 reads ENHRY; CDR2 reads SYGVKD. The CDR3 DNA reads as TGTGCCATCAGTGAACCGACTAGTTCGGTCGACGAGCAGTACTTC. As protein: CAISEPTSSVDEQYF.

The chain joins TRBV20-1 to TRBJ2-5, with 11 bases fitting TRBD1. CDR1 is DFQATT and CDR2 is SNEGSKA in the germline V gene (reference sequence). After removal of 3 bases from V and 4 bases from J, the junction contained 7 bases not matched to a gene. The CDR3 length is 15 residues. The CDR3 spells CSARTGQGVGETQYF. DNA of the CDR3: TGCAGTGCTAGGACGGGACAGGGGGTCGGAGAGACCCAGTACTTC.

Notes on this clonotype: One end of the junction does not line up with germline, which may come from a read error. V usage is TRBV18 and J usage is TRBJ2-2; 11 bases are a match to TRBD2. The length of the CDR3 is 17 residues. Germline V lookup: CDR1 KGHSH, CDR2 LQKENI. The CDR3 reads CASSPDTSGSRTGELFF. The CDR3 DNA reads as TGTGCTAGCTCACCAGATACTAGCGGGAGTCGGACCGGGGAGCTGTTTTTT.

This clonotype occurred a few times. The V and J genes are TRBV2 and TRBJ2-4, with 7 bases that match TRBD2. Germline values: CDR1 SNHLY, CDR2 FYNNEI. CDR3 length: 15 amino acids. V dropped 4 bases and J dropped 4; count of bases not matched to a gene: 7. CDR3 bases: TGTGCCAGCAGTGTCGAGGCCGGGGGGAAAAACATTCAGTACTTC. Translated: CASSVEAGGKNIQYF. The variable domain in full, completed from reference TRBV2 and TRBJ2-4, reads EPEVTQTPSHQVTQMGQEVILRCVPISNHLYFYWYRQILGQKVEFLVSFYNNEISEKSEIFDDQFSVERPDGSNFTLKIRSTKLEDSAMYFCASSVEAGGKNIQYFGAGTRLSVL.

This clonotype was picked up a small number of times. The chain combines TRBV27 with TRBJ2-3; possibly TRBD2 for D (5 bases). Germline V CDR1 and CDR2: MNHEY, SMNVEV (reference sequence). V was clipped by 6 bases and J by 14 bases, with 24 bases between them. The CDR3 spans 14 residues. The DNA for the CDR3 is TGTGCCAGCAGCACTCCCACGGGAAGTTCTCGCGCGTATTTT. Translation gives CASSTPTGSSRAYF.

In this sample, this clonotype turned up a few times. The chain couples TRBV28 to TRBJ2-7; 7 bases are shared with TRBD1. The CDR3 runs 12 residues. Germline values: CDR1 MDHEN, CDR2 SYDVKM. The junction had 4 bases not matched to a gene; V was cut back by 8 bases and J by 3 bases. The DNA for the CDR3 is TGTGCCAGCCACACAGGGGTCTACGAGCAGTACTTC. Translated, it gives CASHTGVYEQYF.

This clonotype appeared a few times. The chain is built from TRBV29-1 and TRBJ2-1, with D perhaps TRBD2 (5 bases). V lost 4 bases, J lost 7 bases, and 17 bases lay in between. Germline CDR1 and CDR2: SQVTM and ANQGSEA. The CDR3 sequence is 14 residues long. The CDR3 DNA follows: TGCAGCGTTGGTCTAGGAGGCAGGAGGAATGAGCAGTTCTTC. Protein product: CSVGLGGRRNEQFF.

This clonotype was detected a few times. The chain recombines TRBV27 with TRBJ2-1, with D perhaps matching TRBD1 (6 bases). This CDR3 has 13 residues. Germline values: CDR1 MNHEY, CDR2 SMNVEV (reference sequence). V lost 6 bases and J 6 bases, leaving 12 bases between the germline ends. CDR3 residues: CASRRGQTNEQFF. CDR3 DNA sequence: TGTGCCAGCAGACGGGGACAAACCAATGAGCAGTTCTTC.

The sample holds a few counts of this clonotype. The chain joins TRBV20-1 to TRBJ1-2; no definite D call. Trimming removed 0 bases from V and 1 base from J, with 21 bases in between. Germline V CDR1 and CDR2: DFQATT, SNEGSKA (reference sequence). The CDR3 length is 18 residues. CDR3 loop: CSARDRSQTAPYNYGYTF. The CDR3 DNA is TGCAGTGCTAGAGATCGCTCCCAAACAGCCCCCTATAACTATGGCTACACCTTC.

This chain connects TRBV9 to TRBJ2-3; 7 nucleotides align to TRBD1. The CDR3 spans 16 residues. Germline CDR1 reads SGDLS; CDR2 reads YYNGEE. J lost 0 bases, V lost 3 bases, and 7 bases had no gene match. The CDR3 DNA reads TGTGCCAGCAGCGCCCCAGACAGGGCTAGCACAGATACGCAGTATTTT. Translating it yields CASSAPDRASTDTQYF.

V and J are TRBV15 and TRBJ2-7; 8 bases map to TRBD1. After removal of 5 bases from V and 1 base from J, the junction contained 10 bases not matched to a gene. The CDR3 runs to 16 residues. From germline, CDR1 is LNHNV and CDR2 YYDKDF (reference sequence). The CDR3: CATSAWGQGASYEQYF. CDR3 DNA sequence: TGTGCCACCAGCGCTTGGGGGCAGGGGGCTTCCTACGAGCAGTACTTC.

This chain uses TRBV20-1 with TRBJ2-1; 7 bases fit TRBD2. This CDR3 comprises 15 residues. V was pared by 4 bases and J by 4 bases, with 10 bases of the junction left unmatched. The germline V gene has CDR1 DFQATT and CDR2 SNEGSKA (reference sequence). In DNA form, the CDR3 reads TGCAGTGCTACCAAGGGCGGGAGTGTTTACAATGAGCAGTTCTTC. Its translation is CSATKGGSVYNEQFF.

The chain is built from TRBV29-1 and TRBJ2-1; 7 bases line up with TRBD1. CDR1 is SQVTM, CDR2 ANQGSEA, per germline. This CDR3 has 12 residues. After removal of 6 bases from V and 13 bases from J, the junction contained 12 bases not matched to a gene. CDR3 sequence: CSVGEGAETQFF. The CDR3 DNA reads TGCAGCGTAGGCGAGGGGGCTGAGACCCAGTTCTTC.

This clonotype was counted ten times or more. CDR3 in amino acids: CASLETSVTYNEQFF. Written as DNA, the CDR3 is TGTGCCAGCCTCGAGACTAGCGTCACCTACAATGAGCAGTTCTTC. The V and J genes are TRBV6-2 or TRBV6-3 and TRBJ2-1, with 8 bases matching TRBD2. The CDR3 covers 15 residues. With 8 bases clipped from V and 2 bases from J, the junction kept 8 bases outside the gene matches. Germline assignment: CDR1 MNHEY and CDR2 SVGEGT.

CDR3 DNA sequence: TGTGCCAGCAGTCCAAGGGAGGGGATCGATGGCTACACCTTC. As protein: CASSPREGIDGYTF. The chain couples TRBV12-3 or TRBV12-4 to TRBJ1-2, with D possibly matching TRBD1 (5 bases). The CDR3 length is 14 residues. The germline V and J ends were trimmed by 5 bases and 6 bases, with 16 bases remaining between them.

The chain combines TRBV7-2 with TRBJ2-7; a weak D match, TRBD1 (5 bases). Trimming took off 5 bases at V and 2 bases at J, with 16 bases between the two ends. CDR1 and CDR2 (germline): SGHTA, FQGNSA. The CDR3 consists of 15 residues. The CDR3 spells CASSGDSEGTYEQYV. The CDR3, as DNA: TGTGCCAGCAGCGGAGACAGCGAAGGTACCTACGAGCAGTACGTC.

This clonotype appeared a single time. The rearrangement joins TRBV19 to TRBJ2-3; 7 nucleotides agree with TRBD2. J gave up 2 bases and V 5 bases, and 10 bases lay outside the gene matches. This CDR3 comprises 16 residues. Germline V gene data show CDR1 as LNHDA and CDR2 as SQIVND (reference sequence). CDR3 amino acids: CASSSRRDYNTDTQYF. In DNA form, the CDR3 reads TGTGCCAGTAGTTCTCGCCGGGACTATAACACAGATACGCAGTATTTT. Full variable domain (remainder filled in from reference TRBV19 and TRBJ2-3): DGGITQSPKYLFRKEGQNVTLSCEQNLNHDAMYWYRQDPGQGLRLIYYSQIVNDFQKGDIAEGYSVSREKKESFPLTVTSAQKNPTAFYLCASSSRRDYNTDTQYFGPGTRLTVL.

The chain joins TRBV5-1 to TRBJ1-1; possibly TRBD1 for D (5 bases). The V and J ends lost 0 bases and 0 bases respectively, with 18 bases between them. This CDR3 is built from 18 residues. The germline gives CDR1 SGHRS, CDR2 YFSETQ. Written as DNA, the CDR3 is TGCGCCAGCAGCTTGGCCCCCAACGTACCGGGGGTGAACACTGAAGCTTTCTTT. It translates to CASSLAPNVPGVNTEAFF.

This rearrangement joins TRBV5-6 to TRBJ2-2, with no clear D. Per the germline V gene, CDR1 is SGHDT and CDR2 is YYEEEE. CDR3 size: 14 residues. Trimming pared 3 bases from V and 2 bases from J, leaving 8 bases between. The CDR3 region is CASSWLINTGELFF. The CDR3 DNA sequence: TGTGCCAGCAGCTGGTTGATCAACACCGGGGAGCTGTTTTTT.

The CDR3 loop is CASSSPGPNNNEQFF. As DNA, the CDR3 is TGTGCCAGCAGCTCCCCCGGGCCCAATAACAATGAGCAGTTCTTC. The rearrangement uses TRBV7-2 and TRBJ2-1; D uncertain. Trimming took 4 bases from V and 5 from J, leaving 15 bases between them. The CDR3 spans 15 residues. CDR1 SGHTA and CDR2 FQGNSA come from the germline V gene.

This clonotype is a singleton in its sample. At one end, the junction sequence differs from germline, possibly due to a read error. J is TRBJ2-1 and V is TRBV20-1, with D perhaps matching TRBD2 (5 bases). CDR3 size: 23 residues. From germline, CDR1 is DFQATT and CDR2 SNEGSKA (reference sequence). CDR3 sequence reads: CGLPSPFGPASGFTARPYNERFF. The CDR3 DNA sequence: TGCGGACTTCCGAGCCCCTTTGGACCCGCCTCGGGATTCACCGCGAGACCCTACAATGAGCGGTTCTTC.

In its sample, this clonotype was seen a few times. The rearrangement joins TRBV9 to TRBJ2-1; 8 nucleotides align to TRBD1. Germline CDR1 and CDR2: SGDLS and YYNGEE. This CDR3 contains 13 residues. V shed 0 bases, J shed 9 bases, and the junction held 2 bases outside the gene matches. In nucleotides, the CDR3 is TGTGCCAGCAGCGTAGCAGGGGGCGGTGAGCAGTTCTTC. Protein sequence: CASSVAGGGEQFF.

J is TRBJ2-1 and V is TRBV10-3; D not certain. Germline assignment: CDR1 ENHRY and CDR2 SYGVKD. The CDR3 contains 12 residues. V gave up 6 bases and J gave up 8 bases, with 11 bases separating them. CDR3 nucleotides: TGTGCCATCAGCGATCTAGGATATGAGCAGTTCTTC. Its protein product is CAISDLGYEQFF.